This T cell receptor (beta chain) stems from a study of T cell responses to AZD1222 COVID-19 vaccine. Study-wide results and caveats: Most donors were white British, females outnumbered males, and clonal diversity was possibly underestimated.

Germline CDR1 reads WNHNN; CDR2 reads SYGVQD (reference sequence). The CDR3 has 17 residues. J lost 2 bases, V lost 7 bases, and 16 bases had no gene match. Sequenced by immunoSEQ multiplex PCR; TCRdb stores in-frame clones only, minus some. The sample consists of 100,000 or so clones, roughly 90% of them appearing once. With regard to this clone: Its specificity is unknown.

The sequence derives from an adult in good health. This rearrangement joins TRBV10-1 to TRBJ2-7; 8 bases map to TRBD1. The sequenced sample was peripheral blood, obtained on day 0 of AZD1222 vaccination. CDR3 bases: TGCGCCAGCATCCGGGGCGCGAGGGACAGGCCCGCCTACGAGCAGTACTTC. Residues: CASIRGARDRPAYEQYF.